This TCR beta chain originates from a study of PD-L1 blockade in urothelial cancer. Here immunoSEQ multiplex PCR was the method, and the copy in TCRdb shows in-frame clones only, minus some. The table lists 40,000 to 50,000 clones, roughly four fifths of them singletons. CDR1 SEHNR and CDR2 FQNEAQ come from the germline V gene (reference sequence). CDR3 length: 14 amino acids. Trimming took 5 bases from V and 4 from J; bases not matched to a gene: 4. This clone was recorded a few times. As for time point: peripheral blood 6 weeks after treatment start. The diagnosis in patients was locally advanced or metastatic urothelial carcinoma.

Sequencing used PBMCs, obtained around atezolizumab (anti-PD-L1) treatment. This clonotype originated in a man aged 55 to 70 with urothelial cancer. The chain joins TRBV7-9 to TRBJ1-2; TRBD1 matches at 10 bases. CDR3: CASSRQGALYGYTF. CDR3 coding DNA: TGTGCCAGCAGCCGACAGGGGGCGCTCTATGGCTACACCTTC.